The rows below give T cell receptor beta chains drawn from one sample of a study of long-term antiretroviral therapy in people with HIV. TCRdb's copy holds only in-frame clones and misses some; the assay was immunoSEQ multiplex PCR. The sample holds roughly 12,000 clones, approximately 79% seen once. The sequencing used unsorted PBMCs, collected 0.8 years before starting antiretroviral therapy. These receptors were collected from a woman aged 40-49 years with HIV. CDR3s include the opening cysteine and the closing phenylalanine or tryptophan. A D gene is named only where the DNA matches it firmly. Size values are once, few and many counts, or a class for expanded clones, and some rows have none.

d_call	v_call	clone_size	j_call	cdr3_aa	cdr3_nt
.	TRBV6-5	.	TRBJ2-4	CASTELAKNIQYF	TGTGCCAGCACCGAACTAGCCAAAAACATTCAGTACTTC
.	TRBV2	.	TRBJ2-5	CASSDAGQETQYF	TGTGCCAGCAGCGACGCCGGGCAAGAGACCCAGTACTTC
TRBD2	TRBV5-5	.	TRBJ2-5	CASSLGGRGTQYF	TGTGCCAGCAGCTTGGGGGGGAGGGGGACCCAGTACTTC
.	TRBV19	.	TRBJ2-7	CASSIGAASYEQYF	TGTGCCAGTAGTATAGGAGCTGCCTCCTACGAGCAGTACTTC
TRBD2	TRBV11-3	.	TRBJ2-1	CASSIGTSGRALVEQFF	TGTGCCAGCAGCATAGGGACTAGCGGGAGGGCCCTAGTTGAGCAGTTCTTC
TRBD1	TRBV28	few	TRBJ2-2	CAIQGATGELFF	TGTGCCATCCAGGGGGCGACCGGGGAGCTGTTTTTT
.	TRBV5-1	once	TRBJ2-7	CASSLAQAPYEQYF	TGCGCCAGCAGCTTGGCACAGGCTCCCTACGAGCAGTACTTC
.	TRBV25-1	once	TRBJ1-2	CASSVGTLNYGYTF	TGTGCCAGCAGTGTGGGGACCCTGAACTATGGCTACACCTTC
.	TRBV5-6	large	TRBJ2-4	CASSWSRDALAKNIQYF	TGTGCCAGCAGCTGGAGTAGGGATGCGTTAGCCAAAAACATTCAGTACTTC
TRBD2	TRBV6-5	.	TRBJ2-5	CASSYSAGFQETQYF	TGTGCCAGCAGTTACTCAGCGGGGTTTCAAGAGACCCAGTACTTC
TRBD1	TRBV28	.	TRBJ1-1	CASSSSTGWNTEAFF	TGTGCCAGCAGCTCTTCGACAGGGTGGAACACTGAAGCTTTCTTT
.	TRBV5-4	.	TRBJ2-7	CASSFMAGHSYEQYF	TGTGCCAGCAGCTTCATGGCGGGACACTCCTACGAGCAGTACTTC
TRBD2	TRBV27	.	TRBJ2-1	CASSPLAGGYNEQFF	TGTGCCAGCAGCCCACTAGCGGGAGGGTACAATGAGCAGTTCTTC
TRBD1	TRBV7-9	few	TRBJ1-2	CASSLEGQAPDDYTF	TGTGCCAGCAGCTTAGAGGGACAGGCCCCTGATGACTACACCTTC
.	TRBV7-8	.	TRBJ2-3	CASSSTYLNTRTGTDTQYF	TGTGCCAGCAGCTCTACCTACCTAAACACTCGAACCGGAACAGATACGCAGTATTTT
.	TRBV9	.	TRBJ2-3	CASSVGGVWDTQYF	TGTGCCAGCAGCGTAGGGGGGGTCTGGGATACGCAGTATTTT
.	TRBV4-2	few	TRBJ1-3	CASSLLSSGNTIYF	TGTGCCAGCAGCCTTCTAAGCTCTGGAAACACCATATATTTT
.	TRBV6-5	.	TRBJ2-2	CASSYSIKNTGELFF	TGTGCCAGCAGTTACTCGATCAAGAACACCGGGGAGCTGTTTTTT
.	TRBV7-6	.	TRBJ2-5	CASSFQGQQRETQYF	TGTGCCAGCAGCTTCCAGGGGCAGCAAAGGGAGACCCAGTACTTC
.	TRBV28	.	TRBJ2-1	CASRHTWREDYNEQFF	TGTGCCAGCAGACATACGTGGAGGGAAGACTACAATGAGCAGTTCTTC
.	TRBV5-1	.	TRBJ2-7	CASSLVGFYEQYF	TGCGCCAGCAGCTTGGTTGGGTTCTACGAGCAGTACTTC
.	TRBV11-2	.	TRBJ1-2	CASSLVATNYGYTF	TGTGCCAGCAGCTTAGTGGCCACCAACTATGGCTACACCTTC
.	TRBV4-3	few	TRBJ1-3	CASSQDPDSASGNTIYF	TGCGCCAGCAGCCAAGACCCCGACAGTGCTTCTGGAAACACCATATATTTT
TRBD2	TRBV27	.	TRBJ2-2	CASTKGTKAGTGELFF	TGTGCCAGCACTAAAGGGACTAAGGCAGGCACCGGGGAGCTGTTTTTT
.	TRBV6-5	.	TRBJ2-7	CASRAAGIFYEQYF	TGTGCCAGCAGGGCCGCCGGGATTTTCTACGAGCAGTACTTC
.	TRBV27	.	TRBJ2-5	CASSLRPGHETQYF	TGTGCCAGCAGTTTACGGCCGGGCCATGAGACCCAGTACTTC
.	TRBV18	.	TRBJ2-5	CASSPGRNEETQYF	TGTGCCAGCTCACCAGGCAGGAACGAAGAGACCCAGTACTTC
TRBD2	TRBV11-3	.	TRBJ2-1	CASSWGGSQYEQFF	TGTGCCAGCAGTTGGGGGGGGAGCCAATATGAGCAGTTCTTC
TRBD1	TRBV14	few	TRBJ1-2	CASSQEVTGTYGYTF	TGTGCCAGCAGCCAGGAAGTGACAGGGACCTATGGCTACACCTTC
.	TRBV10-3	.	TRBJ2-6	CAISGGTSSGANVLTF	TGTGCCATCAGTGGAGGCACTTCCTCTGGGGCCAACGTCCTGACTTTC
.	TRBV4-1	once	TRBJ2-7	CASSQVGNEQYF	TGCGCCAGCAGCCAAGTAGGCAACGAGCAGTACTTC
TRBD1	TRBV27	once	TRBJ1-4	CASSPGQGLGKLFF	TGTGCCAGCAGTCCGGGACAGGGCCTCGGAAAACTGTTTTTT
.	TRBV2	.	TRBJ1-5	CASSELSNQPQHF	TGTGCCAGCAGTGAACTTAGCAATCAGCCCCAGCATTTT
.	TRBV30	few	TRBJ1-2	CAWSPGAGGYTF	TGTGCCTGGAGCCCAGGGGCGGGTGGCTACACCTTC
.	TRBV4-1	.	TRBJ2-7	CASSQDRFTYEQYF	TGCGCCAGCAGCCAAGATAGATTTACCTACGAGCAGTACTTC
.	TRBV5-1	.	TRBJ1-1	CASRSGALNTEAFF	TGCGCCAGCAGGTCCGGGGCGCTGAACACTGAAGCTTTCTTT
.	TRBV4-1	.	TRBJ2-3	CASSQGLASTDTQYF	TGCGCCAGCAGCCAAGGGCTTGCTAGCACAGATACGCAGTATTTT
TRBD1	TRBV7-6	.	TRBJ2-7	CASSKDRGRYEQYF	TGTGCCAGCAGTAAGGACAGGGGAAGGTACGAGCAGTACTTC
.	TRBV27	few	TRBJ2-2	CASSWTGANTGELFF	TGTGCCAGCAGTTGGACGGGGGCTAACACCGGGGAGCTGTTTTTT
TRBD1	TRBV7-9	few	TRBJ1-5	CASSPDRAQPQHF	TGTGCCAGCAGCCCTGACAGGGCTCAGCCCCAGCATTTT
.	TRBV25-1	.	TRBJ1-1	CASSENWGRNTEAFF	TGTGCCAGCAGTGAAAACTGGGGGCGAAACACTGAAGCTTTCTTT
.	TRBV5-4	.	TRBJ2-1	CASSRLLDAEQFF	TGTGCCAGCAGCAGGCTACTAGACGCTGAGCAGTTCTTC
.	TRBV7-3	.	TRBJ1-2	CASSSEYYYGYTF	TGTGCCAGCAGCTCGGAGTACTATTATGGCTACACCTTC
.	TRBV6-1	.	TRBJ2-7	CASSDPAGVKTYEQYF	TGTGCCAGCAGTGACCCGGCAGGGGTCAAAACCTACGAGCAGTACTTC
.	TRBV2	.	TRBJ2-5	CASSAGSYQETQYF	TGTGCCAGCAGTGCCGGGTCCTACCAAGAGACCCAGTACTTC
.	TRBV29-1	.	TRBJ2-2	CSVAGANTGELFF	TGCAGCGTTGCAGGGGCCAACACCGGGGAGCTGTTTTTT
.	TRBV18	.	TRBJ1-2	CASSPDRSYGYTF	TGTGCCAGCTCACCAGACAGGTCCTATGGCTACACCTTC
.	TRBV28	.	TRBJ2-1	CASSPIYNEQFF	TGTGCCAGCAGTCCGATTTACAATGAGCAGTTCTTC
.	TRBV6-1	.	TRBJ1-2	CASRLQGNYGYTF	TGTGCCAGCAGACTACAGGGAAACTATGGCTACACCTTC
.	TRBV15	.	TRBJ1-2	CATSRDTVGRHGYTF	TGTGCCACCAGCAGAGATACCGTTGGGCGGCATGGCTACACCTTC
TRBD2	TRBV4-3	.	TRBJ2-7	CASSQEAGGTYEQYF	TGCGCCAGCAGCCAAGAAGCGGGAGGGACCTACGAGCAGTACTTC